This T cell receptor beta chain emerged from a study of shared clonotypes between healthy human individuals. Profiled with immunoSEQ multiplex PCR; TCRdb holds only in-frame clones, not every one. This sample yields 1,400,000 or so clones, of which less than 99% are seen a single time; around 0.38% belongs to the top ten. Trimming took off 5 bases at V and 4 bases at J, with 12 bases between the two ends. Germline V gene lookup returns CDR1 SGHTA and CDR2 FQGNSA. The CDR3 runs 14 residues. The origin of this receptor is a man aged 25-45 years in good health. The sequencing sample was made of naive CD4+ T cells sorted from blood. Subset denoted: CD45RA+ positively selected. This chain links TRBV7-2 with TRBJ1-3; D remains ambiguous. The CDR3 loop is CASSPTMGGNTIYF. The CDR3 region has the DNA TGTGCCAGCAGCCCCACCATGGGAGGAAACACCATATATTTT.